The rows below give T cell receptor beta chains drawn from one sample of a study of blood T cells in healthy people across ages. In TCRdb, the 5' RACE reads were re-called with MiXCR into one record per CDR3 protein. Among some 930,000 distinct CDR3 sequences listed, 29% were seen once. These data were also filed under a second study, of T cells of mothers and their children.

Sequenced material: blood. The receptors were gathered from a woman between 35 and 50 years old in good health. Each CDR3 is given with its conserved first and last residue. Fields, in order: clone size, D gene, J gene, V gene, CDR3 protein, CDR3 DNA. A D gene is named only where the DNA matches it firmly. Not all rows give a size; the values are once, few, many and, for expanded clones, a class.

abundance: many
d_gene: TRBD2
j_gene: TRBJ2-7
v_gene: TRBV2
CDR3aa: CASSTGLAGEQYF
CDR3nt: TGTGCCAGCAGTACGGGACTAGCAGGCGAGCAGTACTTC

abundance: NA
d_gene: NA
j_gene: TRBJ2-1
v_gene: TRBV4-1
CDR3aa: CASSQAYASGLEQFF
CDR3nt: TGCGCCAGCAGCCAAGCCTACGCCAGCGGGCTTGAGCAGTTCTTC

abundance: few
d_gene: TRBD1
j_gene: TRBJ1-1
v_gene: TRBV7-3
CDR3aa: CASSSVGTGGRNTEAFF
CDR3nt: TGTGCCAGCAGCTCCGTAGGCACAGGGGGCAGGAACACTGAAGCTTTCTTT

abundance: few
d_gene: TRBD1
j_gene: TRBJ2-1
v_gene: TRBV9
CDR3aa: CASSVVTGGNEQFF
CDR3nt: TGTGCCAGCAGCGTAGTGACAGGGGGCAATGAGCAGTTCTTC

abundance: few
d_gene: TRBD2
j_gene: TRBJ2-3
v_gene: TRBV11-2
CDR3aa: CASSWTSGRATDTQYF
CDR3nt: TGTGCCAGCAGCTGGACTAGCGGGAGGGCCACAGATACGCAGTATTTT

abundance: few
d_gene: TRBD2
j_gene: TRBJ2-1
v_gene: TRBV4-1
CDR3aa: CASGQPTSGGANEQFF
CDR3nt: TGCGCCAGCGGCCAACCTACTAGCGGGGGGGCAAATGAGCAGTTCTTC

abundance: many
d_gene: NA
j_gene: TRBJ2-5
v_gene: TRBV3-1
CDR3aa: CASSQGLVETQYF
CDR3nt: TGTGCCAGCAGCCAAGGACTAGTCGAGACCCAGTACTTC

abundance: NA
d_gene: TRBD1
j_gene: TRBJ1-2
v_gene: TRBV6-5
CDR3aa: CASSYAGTGVGGYTF
CDR3nt: TGTGCCAGCAGTTACGCCGGGACAGGCGTCGGCGGCTACACCTTC

abundance: NA
d_gene: NA
j_gene: TRBJ1-5
v_gene: TRBV9
CDR3aa: CASSVGWGNQPQHF
CDR3nt: TGTGCCAGCAGCGTAGGGTGGGGGAATCAGCCCCAGCATTTT

abundance: NA
d_gene: NA
j_gene: TRBJ2-7
v_gene: TRBV10-3
CDR3aa: CAISDPTGLGTYEQYF
CDR3nt: TGTGCCATCAGTGACCCGACCGGACTGGGAACCTACGAGCAGTACTTC

abundance: few
d_gene: NA
j_gene: TRBJ1-2
v_gene: TRBV5-1
CDR3aa: CASSLASSYGYTF
CDR3nt: TGCGCCAGCAGCTTGGCCAGTTCTTATGGCTACACCTTC

abundance: NA
d_gene: TRBD1
j_gene: TRBJ1-4
v_gene: TRBV2
CDR3aa: CASRGDRVTEKLFF
CDR3nt: TGTGCCAGCAGGGGGGACAGGGTGACTGAAAAACTGTTTTTT

abundance: many
d_gene: NA
j_gene: TRBJ1-5
v_gene: TRBV28
CDR3aa: CASSSPNQPQHF
CDR3nt: TGTGCCAGCAGTTCCCCGAATCAGCCCCAGCATTTT

abundance: many
d_gene: NA
j_gene: TRBJ2-7
v_gene: TRBV7-2
CDR3aa: CASSRGEYEQYF
CDR3nt: TGTGCCAGCAGCCGCGGGGAGTACGAGCAGTACTTC

abundance: NA
d_gene: TRBD1
j_gene: TRBJ2-4
v_gene: TRBV20-1
CDR3aa: CSAWRTGGAKNIQYF
CDR3nt: TGCAGTGCTTGGAGGACAGGCGGGGCCAAAAACATTCAGTACTTC

abundance: many
d_gene: NA
j_gene: TRBJ2-5
v_gene: TRBV9
CDR3aa: CASSVPRGSGEETQYF
CDR3nt: TGTGCCAGCAGCGTACCCCGGGGTAGCGGAGAGGAGACCCAGTACTTC

abundance: few
d_gene: NA
j_gene: TRBJ2-3
v_gene: TRBV9
CDR3aa: CASSVAGGGYTDTQYF
CDR3nt: TGTGCCAGCAGCGTAGCTGGGGGGGGCTACACAGATACGCAGTATTTT

abundance: few
d_gene: TRBD2
j_gene: TRBJ2-1
v_gene: TRBV12-3/TRBV12-4
CDR3aa: CASSLVGGVAGNNGQFF
CDR3nt: TGTGCCAGCAGTTTAGTGGGGGGGGTAGCGGGCAACAATGGGCAGTTCTTC

abundance: NA
d_gene: NA
j_gene: TRBJ2-7
v_gene: TRBV7-9
CDR3aa: CASSSGPIYEQYF
CDR3nt: TGTGCCAGCAGCTCCGGGCCGATCTACGAGCAGTACTTC

abundance: NA
d_gene: TRBD1
j_gene: TRBJ2-1
v_gene: TRBV28
CDR3aa: CASTLTGATNNEQFF
CDR3nt: TGTGCCAGCACCCTAACAGGGGCCACAAACAATGAGCAGTTCTTC

abundance: NA
d_gene: NA
j_gene: TRBJ2-7
v_gene: TRBV12-3/TRBV12-4
CDR3aa: CASSFMEADEQYF
CDR3nt: TGTGCCAGCAGTTTTATGGAAGCGGACGAGCAGTACTTC

abundance: many
d_gene: TRBD1
j_gene: TRBJ1-2
v_gene: TRBV6-2/TRBV6-3
CDR3aa: CASSYQGAGFYGYTF
CDR3nt: TGTGCCAGCAGTTACCAGGGGGCAGGCTTCTATGGCTACACCTTC

abundance: few
d_gene: TRBD1
j_gene: TRBJ1-1
v_gene: TRBV5-1
CDR3aa: CASIKGQGADEAFF
CDR3nt: TGCGCCAGCATAAAGGGTCAGGGGGCGGATGAAGCTTTCTTT

abundance: NA
d_gene: NA
j_gene: TRBJ2-3
v_gene: TRBV4-2
CDR3aa: CASSQVGSDTQYF
CDR3nt: TGTGCCAGCAGCCAAGTAGGGTCAGATACGCAGTATTTT

abundance: NA
d_gene: TRBD1
j_gene: TRBJ1-3
v_gene: TRBV5-1
CDR3aa: CASSLGGGQMNTIYF
CDR3nt: TGCGCCAGCAGCTTGGGCGGGGGACAGATGAACACCATATATTTT

abundance: many
d_gene: NA
j_gene: TRBJ2-3
v_gene: TRBV20-1
CDR3aa: CSARDLRDGTDTQYF
CDR3nt: TGCAGTGCTAGAGATTTGCGGGACGGCACAGATACGCAGTATTTT

abundance: many
d_gene: NA
j_gene: TRBJ2-7
v_gene: TRBV7-2
CDR3aa: CASSMMDFSLYF
CDR3nt: TGTGCCAGCAGCATGATGGACTTTTCTCTGTACTTC

abundance: many
d_gene: NA
j_gene: TRBJ1-1
v_gene: TRBV7-9
CDR3aa: CASSFMNTEAFF
CDR3nt: TGTGCCAGCAGCTTCATGAACACTGAAGCTTTCTTT

abundance: NA
d_gene: NA
j_gene: TRBJ1-6
v_gene: TRBV11-2
CDR3aa: CASLGTGLNSPLHF
CDR3nt: TGTGCCAGCTTGGGAACGGGATTGAATTCACCCCTCCACTTT

abundance: many
d_gene: NA
j_gene: TRBJ2-1
v_gene: TRBV6-4
CDR3aa: CASRDYNEQFF
CDR3nt: TGTGCCAGCAGGGACTACAATGAGCAGTTCTTC

abundance: few
d_gene: NA
j_gene: TRBJ2-7
v_gene: TRBV6-5
CDR3aa: CASSFGHRAAEQYF
CDR3nt: TGTGCCAGCAGTTTCGGACATCGCGCGGCAGAGCAGTACTTC

abundance: NA
d_gene: NA
j_gene: TRBJ1-2
v_gene: TRBV12-3/TRBV12-4
CDR3aa: CASSSERRIYGYTF
CDR3nt: TGTGCCAGCAGTTCCGAAAGGCGGATCTATGGCTACACCTTC

abundance: many
d_gene: NA
j_gene: TRBJ2-1
v_gene: TRBV6-2/TRBV6-3
CDR3aa: CASQLDFLNEQFF
CDR3nt: TGTGCCAGCCAATTGGACTTTCTCAATGAGCAGTTCTTC

abundance: many
d_gene: NA
j_gene: TRBJ2-7
v_gene: TRBV6-5
CDR3aa: CASRNRGGSYEQYF
CDR3nt: TGTGCCAGCAGGAACAGGGGGGGTTCCTACGAGCAGTACTTC

abundance: many
d_gene: TRBD1
j_gene: TRBJ1-1
v_gene: TRBV6-6
CDR3aa: CASIPSDRGITTEAFF
CDR3nt: TGTGCCAGCATTCCCTCTGACAGGGGCATAACCACTGAAGCTTTCTTT

abundance: few
d_gene: NA
j_gene: TRBJ2-1
v_gene: TRBV11-2
CDR3aa: CASSSLAGRNEQFF
CDR3nt: TGTGCCAGCAGCTCCCTGGCAGGGCGCAATGAGCAGTTCTTC

abundance: NA
d_gene: NA
j_gene: TRBJ2-1
v_gene: TRBV7-9
CDR3aa: CASSLAGGSYNEQVF
CDR3nt: TGTGCCAGCAGCTTAGCAGGGGGTTCCTACAATGAGCAGGTCTTC

abundance: few
d_gene: NA
j_gene: TRBJ1-1
v_gene: TRBV24-1
CDR3aa: CATSGGQLNTEAFF
CDR3nt: TGTGCCACCAGCGGGGGACAATTGAACACTGAAGCTTTCTTT

abundance: NA
d_gene: TRBD1
j_gene: TRBJ2-7
v_gene: TRBV7-2
CDR3aa: CASGLNKGTGSNEQYF
CDR3nt: TGTGCCAGCGGCCTGAATAAGGGGACAGGGTCCAATGAGCAGTACTTC

abundance: many
d_gene: NA
j_gene: TRBJ1-2
v_gene: TRBV20-1
CDR3aa: CSATLNYGYTF
CDR3nt: TGCAGTGCTACCCTTAACTATGGCTACACCTTC

abundance: NA
d_gene: TRBD2
j_gene: TRBJ2-5
v_gene: TRBV2
CDR3aa: CASMPRLADKETQYF
CDR3nt: TGTGCCAGCATGCCCCGACTAGCGGACAAAGAGACCCAGTACTTC

abundance: NA
d_gene: NA
j_gene: TRBJ2-5
v_gene: TRBV12-3/TRBV12-4
CDR3aa: CASSFRGAIETQYF
CDR3nt: TGTGCCAGCAGTTTCAGGGGGGCCATTGAGACCCAGTACTTC

abundance: many
d_gene: NA
j_gene: TRBJ2-2
v_gene: TRBV12-3/TRBV12-4
CDR3aa: CASSPPAGPGELFF
CDR3nt: TGTGCCAGCAGTCCCCCTGCGGGTCCCGGGGAGCTGTTTTTT

abundance: few
d_gene: NA
j_gene: TRBJ2-4
v_gene: TRBV7-2
CDR3aa: CASSLGTEARSRYF
CDR3nt: TGTGCCAGCAGCTTAGGGACGGAGGCTCGGAGTCGGTACTTC

abundance: few
d_gene: NA
j_gene: TRBJ2-1
v_gene: TRBV27
CDR3aa: CASSLDGAVSYNEQFF
CDR3nt: TGTGCCAGCAGTTTAGACGGGGCTGTCTCCTACAATGAGCAGTTCTTC

abundance: NA
d_gene: TRBD2
j_gene: TRBJ2-1
v_gene: TRBV7-2
CDR3aa: CASSLSVLGGTSNEQFF
CDR3nt: TGTGCCAGCAGCTTATCCGTCTTGGGGGGGACGAGCAATGAGCAGTTCTTC